This entry lists 2 T cell receptor beta chains sequenced from one sample in a study of cytomegalovirus exposure and HLA in healthy donors. It was with 60 Vbeta and 13 Jbeta primers that the PCR ran. Some clones are missing from TCRdb's copy, which holds only in-frame ones; the method was immunoSEQ multiplex PCR. The table shows about 190,000 clones, with 79% occurring only once. The material sequenced was PBMCs. The receptor set was obtained from a woman between 50 and 59 years old in good health and CMV-seronegative.

The table lists this clone with a few counts. The CDR3 region has the DNA TGTGCCAGCAGGGAACAGGGGTTAGGGGAGCAGTACTTC. It translates to CASREQGLGEQYF. The chain links TRBV2 to TRBJ2-7, with 7 bases that match TRBD1. This CDR3 is 13 amino acids long. Per germline, CDR1 SNHLY and CDR2 FYNNEI. Germline trimming cut 6 bases from V and 7 bases from J; bases unmatched to any gene: 9.

This clone has a handful of counts. V gene TRBV27 combines with J gene TRBJ1-1, with TRBD1 identical over 7 bases. The DNA end favors TRBJ1-6, so the J call may be wrong. Germline lookup yields CDR1 MNHEY and CDR2 SMNVEV (reference sequence). The CDR3 length is 14 residues. CDR3 coding DNA: TGTGCCAGCAGTTTATCATCTGGCAGGGGGCCCCTCCACTTT. Its protein product is CASSLSSGRGPLHF.